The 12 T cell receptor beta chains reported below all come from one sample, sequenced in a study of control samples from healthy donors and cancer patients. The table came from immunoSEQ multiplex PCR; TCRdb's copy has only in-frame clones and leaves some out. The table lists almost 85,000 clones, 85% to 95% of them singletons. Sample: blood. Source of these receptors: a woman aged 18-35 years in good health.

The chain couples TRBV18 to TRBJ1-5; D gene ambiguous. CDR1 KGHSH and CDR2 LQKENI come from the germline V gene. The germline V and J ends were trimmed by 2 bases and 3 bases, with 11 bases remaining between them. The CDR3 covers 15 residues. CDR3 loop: CASSPYQQSNQPQHF. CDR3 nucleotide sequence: TGTGCCAGCTCACCATATCAGCAATCCAATCAGCCCCAGCATTTT.

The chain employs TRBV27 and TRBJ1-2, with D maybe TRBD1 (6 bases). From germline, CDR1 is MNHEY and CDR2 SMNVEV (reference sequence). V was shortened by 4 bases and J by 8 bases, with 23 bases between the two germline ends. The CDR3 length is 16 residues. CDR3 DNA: TGTGCCAGCAGTTGGGATCCATTGACAGGAATTAACGGCTACACCTTC. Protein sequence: CASSWDPLTGINGYTF.

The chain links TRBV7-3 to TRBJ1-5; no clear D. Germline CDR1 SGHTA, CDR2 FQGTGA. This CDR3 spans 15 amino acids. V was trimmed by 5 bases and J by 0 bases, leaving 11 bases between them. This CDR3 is CASSLRDYSNQPQHF. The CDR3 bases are TGTGCCAGCAGCCTACGGGATTATAGCAATCAGCCCCAGCATTTT. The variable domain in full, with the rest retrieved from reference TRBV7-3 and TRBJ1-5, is GAGVSQTPSNKVTEKGKYVELRCDPISGHTALYWYRQSLGQGPEFLIYFQGTGAADDSGLPNDRFFAVRPEGSVSTLKIQRTERGDSAVYLCASSLRDYSNQPQHFGDGTRLSIL.

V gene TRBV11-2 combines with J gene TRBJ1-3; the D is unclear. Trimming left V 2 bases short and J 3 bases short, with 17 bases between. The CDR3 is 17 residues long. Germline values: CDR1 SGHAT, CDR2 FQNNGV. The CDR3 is CASSLYPSLVLGNTIYF. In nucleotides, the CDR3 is TGTGCCAGCAGCTTATACCCCAGTTTAGTCCTTGGAAACACCATATATTTT.

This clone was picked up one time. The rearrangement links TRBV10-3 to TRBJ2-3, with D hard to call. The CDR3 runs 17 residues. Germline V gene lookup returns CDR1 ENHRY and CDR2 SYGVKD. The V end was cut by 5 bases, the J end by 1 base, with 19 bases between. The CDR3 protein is CAISPVASTARTDTQYF. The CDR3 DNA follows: TGTGCCATCAGTCCAGTCGCGTCTACCGCTCGCACAGATACGCAGTATTTT.

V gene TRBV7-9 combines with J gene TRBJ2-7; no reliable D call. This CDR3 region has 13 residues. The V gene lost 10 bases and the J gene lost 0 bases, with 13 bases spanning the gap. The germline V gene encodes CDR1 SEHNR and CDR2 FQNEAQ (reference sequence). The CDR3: CATSDQLSYEQYF. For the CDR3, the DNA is TGTGCCACCTCCGACCAGCTCTCCTACGAGCAGTACTTC. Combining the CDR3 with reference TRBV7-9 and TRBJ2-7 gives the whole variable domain DTGVSQNPRHKITKRGQNVTFRCDPISEHNRLYWYRQTLGQGPEFLTYFQNEAQLEKSRLLSDRFSAERPKGSFSTLEIQRTEQGDSAMYLCATSDQLSYEQYFGPGTRLTVT.

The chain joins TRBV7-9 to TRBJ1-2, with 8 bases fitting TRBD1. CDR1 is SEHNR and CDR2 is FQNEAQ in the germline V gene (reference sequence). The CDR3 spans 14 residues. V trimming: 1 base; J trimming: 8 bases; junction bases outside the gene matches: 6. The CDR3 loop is CASSLEVQGEGYTF. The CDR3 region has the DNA TGTGCCAGCAGCTTAGAGGTACAGGGGGAAGGCTACACCTTC.

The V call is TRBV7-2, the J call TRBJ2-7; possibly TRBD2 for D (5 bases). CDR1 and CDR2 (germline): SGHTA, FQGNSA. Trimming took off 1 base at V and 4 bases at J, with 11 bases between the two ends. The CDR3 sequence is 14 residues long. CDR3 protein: CASSLEPGEYEQYF. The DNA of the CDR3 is TGTGCCAGCAGCTTAGAACCCGGGGAATACGAGCAGTACTTC.

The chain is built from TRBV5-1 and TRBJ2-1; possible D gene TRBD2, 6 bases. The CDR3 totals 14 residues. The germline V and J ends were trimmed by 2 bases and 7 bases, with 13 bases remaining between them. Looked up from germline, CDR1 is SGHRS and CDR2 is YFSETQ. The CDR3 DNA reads TGCGCCAGCAGCTTTCGGAGGGAGGCGAATGAGCAGTTCTTC. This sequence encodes CASSFRREANEQFF.

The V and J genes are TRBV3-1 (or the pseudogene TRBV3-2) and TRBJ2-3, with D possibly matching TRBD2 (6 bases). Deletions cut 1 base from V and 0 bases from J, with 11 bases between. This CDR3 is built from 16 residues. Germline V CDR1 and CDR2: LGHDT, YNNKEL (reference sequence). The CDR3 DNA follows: TGTGCCAGCAGCCAAGTCTCGCGGGGAAGCACAGATACGCAGTATTTT. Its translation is CASSQVSRGSTDTQYF.

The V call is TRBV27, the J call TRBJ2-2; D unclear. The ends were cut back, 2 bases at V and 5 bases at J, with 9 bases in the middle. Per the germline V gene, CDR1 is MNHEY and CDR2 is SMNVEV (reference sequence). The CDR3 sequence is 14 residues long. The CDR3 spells CASSLVRWTGELFF. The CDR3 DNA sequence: TGTGCCAGCAGTTTAGTCAGGTGGACCGGGGAGCTGTTTTTT.

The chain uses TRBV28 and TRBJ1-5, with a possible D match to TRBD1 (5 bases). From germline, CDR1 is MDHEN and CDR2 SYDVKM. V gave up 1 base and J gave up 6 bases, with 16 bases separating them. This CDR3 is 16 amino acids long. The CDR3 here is CASSLLPGGDVQPQHF. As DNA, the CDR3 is TGTGCCAGCAGTTTATTACCCGGGGGAGACGTTCAGCCCCAGCATTTT.